This TCR beta chain was identified in a study of T cell responses to AZD1222 COVID-19 vaccine. Study-wide points: The span of vaccine-associated CD4 TCRs extended across spike, with dominance at 160-218 and 743-854. The study identified only five to seven AZD1222 recipients as seropositive at baseline.

Generated by immunoSEQ multiplex PCR, the TCRdb table keeps only in-frame clones and is missing some. The data contain roughly 140,000 clones, 85% to 95% of them seen just once; the ten biggest clones take up about 12%. Remarks on this clone: The antigen remains unidentified.

The sequence came from an adult who had recovered from COVID-19. Source: peripheral blood, taken after recovery from COVID-19.

For the CDR3, the DNA is TGCAGCGTCTCGTGGGGGCGTGGTACAGATACGCAGTATTTT. It is translated as CSVSWGRGTDTQYF. V and J are TRBV29-1 and TRBJ2-3; the D gene is possibly TRBD1 (6 bases). CDR1 and CDR2 from the germline V gene are SQVTM and ANQGSEA. V was pared by 6 bases and J by 3 bases, with 16 bases between. The CDR3 is made up of 14 amino acids.